The present T cell receptor (beta chain) was sequenced within a study of graft-versus-host responses after intestinal transplantation. Study information: As for transplant type, recipients had multivisceral, liver-intestinal, or isolated intestinal grafts. After anti-thymocyte globulin induction, recipients took tacrolimus and steroids for around 3 years. Study results and caveats: Elevated graft-versus-host to host-versus-graft clonal ratios in allografts were recorded for patients with graft-donor T cell macrochimerism. Early after transplant, HvG declines were associated with peak levels of circulating GvH clones.

In the case of this clone: Its antigen is currently unknown.

Germline CDR1 reads KGHSH; CDR2 reads LQKENI. J lost 4 bases, V lost 3 bases, and 7 bases had no gene match. The CDR3 covers 16 residues. The repertoire was sequenced with immunoSEQ multiplex PCR; TCRdb's copy has only in-frame clones and lacks some. The repertoire consists of under 100,000 clones, with 80% to 85% occurring once and the leading ten covering 0.65% to 0.85%. The sample was unstimulated CD4+ T cells sorted from spleen or lymph node cells, taken before intestinal transplant. V is TRBV18 and J is TRBJ1-5; 9 nucleotides agree with TRBD1. The sequence derives from a human donor who received an intestinal transplant. The CDR3 reads CASSPTTGGLNQPQHF. CDR3 sequence (DNA): TGTGCCAGCTCACCTACGACAGGGGGTTTAAATCAGCCCCAGCATTTT.